A single sample gave rise to the 22 T cell receptor beta chains below, sequenced in a study of immune characterization of retroperitoneal liposarcoma. In TCRdb, the PCR reads were re-called with MiXCR into one record per CDR3 protein. The sample carries some 10,000 distinct CDR3 sequences, less than 40% recorded once. The source material was tumor tissue. The origin of the receptors is a male donor with retroperitoneal liposarcoma.

This clonotype was observed a single time. The CDR3 sequence is CASSSTGTSADEQFF. CDR3 coding DNA: TGTGCCAGCAGTTCAACCGGGACTAGCGCCGATGAGCAGTTCTTC. The genes are TRBV7-2 and TRBJ2-5; 10 bases match TRBD2. The tail of the sequence fits TRBJ2-1 better, so the J call may be wrong. The V gene's germline CDR1 is SGHTA and CDR2 FQGNSA. CDR3 size: 15 residues.

The chain has TRBV6-5 and TRBJ2-2, with TRBD2 matching 13 bases. V lost 5 bases to trimming and J lost 8 bases; unmatched junction nucleotides: 8. Germline V CDR1 and CDR2: MNHEY, SVGAGI. The CDR3 totals 16 residues. DNA of the CDR3: TGTGCCAGCAGTCACCCGGGACTAGCGGGATCAGGGGAGCTGTTTTTT. As protein: CASSHPGLAGSGELFF.

The chain has TRBV7-6 and TRBJ2-3; 11 bases are shared with TRBD2. From germline, CDR1 is SGHVS and CDR2 FNYEAQ. Trimming cost V 5 bases and J 1 base; bases outside gene matches: 8. The CDR3 has 17 amino acids. The DNA for the CDR3 is TGTGCCAGCAGCATTAGCGGGGGGGCCGGTGGCACAGATACGCAGTATTTT. It yields the protein CASSISGGAGGTDTQYF.

Ten or more counts support this clonotype. The J gene is TRBJ2-1, the V gene TRBV7-2, with 8 bases identical to TRBD2. Germline CDR1 and CDR2: SGHTA and FQGNSA. This CDR3 spans 15 amino acids. Germline trimming cut 5 bases from V and 10 bases from J; bases unmatched to any gene: 13. DNA of the CDR3: TGTGCCAGCAGCCCTTGGCCTCGGGGGGGGCTCGAGCAGTTCTTC. Its translation: CASSPWPRGGLEQFF. Looking up the rest from reference TRBV7-2 and TRBJ2-1 gives the full variable domain: GAGVSQSPSNKVTEKGKDVELRCDPISGHTALYWYRQSLGQGLEFLIYFQGNSAPDKSGLPSDRFSAERTGGSVSTLTIQRTQQEDSAVYLCASSPWPRGGLEQFFGPGTRLTVL.

This chain uses TRBV7-9 with TRBJ2-5; D call uncertain. Matching the DNA end better, TRBJ2-1 makes the J call doubtful. CDR3 length: 13 amino acids. Germline lookup yields CDR1 SEHNR and CDR2 FQNEAQ (reference sequence). DNA for the CDR3: TGTGCCAGCAGCCCTAACTTGGGCGGCGAGCAGTTCTTC. Amino acid sequence: CASSPNLGGEQFF.

This clonotype is labeled as medium-sized. V and J are TRBV6-1 and TRBJ2-5; TRBD1 agrees at 11 bases. CDR1 is MNHNS, CDR2 SASEGT, per germline. Trimming took 3 bases from V and 3 from J; bases not matched to a gene: 6. The CDR3 consists of 16 residues. CDR3 region: CASSDPRDRGEETQYF. CDR3 sequence (DNA): TGTGCCAGCAGTGACCCGAGGGACAGGGGGGAAGAGACCCAGTACTTC.

The gene calls are TRBV7-2 and TRBJ1-5; D is undetermined. Germline assignment: CDR1 SGHTA and CDR2 FQGNSA. This CDR3 is built from 14 residues. Trimming removed 4 bases from V and 5 bases from J, with 12 bases in between. CDR3 loop: CASSSPGEHQPQHF. The CDR3 DNA is TGTGCCAGCAGCTCTCCCGGGGAGCATCAGCCCCAGCATTTT.

This clonotype was observed a few times. The V call is TRBV7-6, the J call TRBJ2-1; tentatively, D is TRBD2 (7 bases). With 3 bases removed from V and 8 bases from J, the gap between germline ends came to 20 bases. Looked up from germline, CDR1 is SGHVS and CDR2 is FNYEAQ. This CDR3 region has 16 residues. The CDR3 region is CASSFRGASDGDEQFF. For the CDR3, the DNA is TGTGCCAGCAGCTTTCGGGGGGCTAGCGACGGGGATGAGCAGTTCTTC. Full variable domain (remainder filled in from reference TRBV7-6 and TRBJ2-1): GAGVSQSPRYKVTKRGQDVALRCDPISGHVSLYWYRQALGQGPEFLTYFNYEAQQDKSGLPNDRFSAERPEGSISTLTIQRTEQRDSAMYRCASSFRGASDGDEQFFGPGTRLTVL.

The sample holds many counts of this clonotype. The chain has TRBV6-1 and TRBJ2-3; 9 nucleotides line up with TRBD1. This CDR3 spans 17 amino acids. V lost 2 bases and J lost 4; bases outside the gene matches: 10. Germline CDR1 and CDR2: MNHNS and SASEGT. DNA of the CDR3: TGTGCCAGCAGTGAAACGGGGACAGGGACGGGCGCAGATACGCAGTATTTT. Protein: CASSETGTGTGADTQYF.

This clonotype was counted at least ten times. The chain uses TRBV7-3 and TRBJ2-1; weak D call: TRBD1 (5 bases). The germline V gene has CDR1 SGHTA and CDR2 FQGTGA. There are 15 residues in the CDR3. V was clipped by 3 bases and J by 5 bases, with 14 bases between them. CDR3 region: CASSFQAGFDNEQFF. The CDR3 bases are TGTGCCAGCAGCTTCCAGGCAGGGTTCGACAATGAGCAGTTCTTC.

The sample holds a few counts of this clonotype. The chain couples TRBV6-1 to TRBJ1-2; no reliable D call. The CDR3 totals 15 residues. Germline CDR1 is MNHNS and CDR2 is SASEGT. Trimming left V 6 bases short and J 4 bases short, with 18 bases between. The CDR3 spells CASSPPQRSGYGYTF. CDR3 DNA sequence: TGTGCCAGCAGCCCCCCCCAGCGATCCGGCTATGGCTACACCTTC.

This clonotype came up many times. V and J are TRBV6-1 and TRBJ1-6, with a weak D call TRBD1 (5 bases). The length of the CDR3 is 14 residues. Germline V gene sequence: CDR1 MNHNS, CDR2 SASEGT. V lost 6 bases to trimming and J lost 8 bases, with 14 bases between them. As DNA, the CDR3 is TGTGCCAGCAGCGCGGGAGAGGGGTATTCACCCCTCCACTTT. It yields the protein CASSAGEGYSPLHF.

This clonotype came up many times. V and J are TRBV7-2 and TRBJ2-4; D unresolved. Judging by the DNA end, TRBJ2-7 fits better; the J call may be wrong. Per germline, CDR1 SGHTA and CDR2 FQGNSA. The CDR3 sequence is 15 residues long. CDR3 amino acids: CASSLDPGSFSEQYF. CDR3 bases: TGTGCCAGCAGCTTAGACCCGGGTAGCTTCAGCGAGCAGTACTTC.

The chain joins TRBV6-1 to TRBJ2-1; 8 bases agree with TRBD2. Germline V lookup: CDR1 MNHNS, CDR2 SASEGT. The CDR3 runs 17 residues. J gave up 7 bases and V 2 bases, and 13 bases lay outside the gene matches. The CDR3 region has the DNA TGTGCCAGCAGTGAATTTCCCAGCGGGAGCAAAGGAAATGAGCAGTTCTTC. Protein: CASSEFPSGSKGNEQFF.

This clonotype has more than one count but fewer than ten. This chain links TRBV6-1 with TRBJ2-4; possibly TRBD1 for D (7 bases). Looked up from germline, CDR1 is MNHNS and CDR2 is SASEGT. Trimming took 6 bases from V and 13 from J, leaving 19 bases between them. This CDR3 has 13 residues. Written as DNA, the CDR3 is TGTGCCAGCAGGGTCAGGGGGGAAGGTGAGCAGTACTTC. This encodes CASRVRGEGEQYF.

The rearrangement joins TRBV11-2 to TRBJ2-5; 7 positions agree with TRBD2. The closer fit of TRBJ2-1 to the DNA end suggests the J call may be wrong. There are 13 residues in the CDR3. The germline gives CDR1 SGHAT, CDR2 FQNNGV. The CDR3 sequence: CASSLGLAGEQFF. CDR3 bases: TGTGCCAGCAGCTTAGGACTAGCTGGCGAGCAGTTCTTC.

This clonotype was picked up a small number of times. V and J are TRBV27 and TRBJ2-1; D not resolved. The CDR3 is made up of 13 amino acids. Trimming removed 0 bases at V and 4 bases at J, with 4 bases between. The V gene's germline CDR1 is MNHEY and CDR2 SMNVEV (reference sequence). The CDR3 here is CASSLSWYNEQFF. Here the CDR3 DNA reads TGTGCCAGCAGTTTATCTTGGTACAATGAGCAGTTCTTC.

This chain connects TRBV27 to TRBJ2-3; 7 bases match TRBD1. With V trimmed by 5 bases and J by 2 bases, 7 bases remained unmatched. Per the germline V gene, CDR1 is MNHEY and CDR2 is SMNVEV (reference sequence). This CDR3 comprises 15 residues. The CDR3: CASSLLTGTTDTQYF. CDR3 DNA sequence: TGTGCCAGCAGTCTTTTGACAGGGACCACAGATACGCAGTATTTT.

The genes are TRBV11-3 and TRBJ2-5; 8 bases are shared with TRBD2. The germline gives CDR1 SGHNT, CDR2 YENEEA. The length of the CDR3 is 15 residues. The J segment lost 2 bases and the V segment lost 2 bases, leaving 4 bases of the junction unmatched. The DNA of the CDR3 is TGTGCCAGCAGCTTAAGGGCTAGCGGGCAAGAGACCCAGTACTTC. This codes for CASSLRASGQETQYF.

There are many counts of this clonotype. The J gene is TRBJ2-5, the V gene TRBV6-5; possibly TRBD2 for D (5 bases). The germline gives CDR1 MNHEY, CDR2 SVGAGI. This CDR3 has 13 residues. Trimming removed 2 bases at V and 5 bases at J, with 9 bases between. In DNA, the CDR3 is TGTGCCAGCAGTTACGTACGGGGTGAGACCCAGTACTTC. The encoded protein is CASSYVRGETQYF.

This clonotype was detected many times. V and J are TRBV11-3 and TRBJ2-5; TRBD2 matches 10 bases. V lost 5 bases, J lost 2 bases, and 5 bases stayed unmatched. Germline V lookup: CDR1 SGHNT, CDR2 YENEEA. The CDR3 is made up of 15 amino acids. CDR3 DNA sequence: TGTGCCAGCAGCCCTGGGACTAGCGATCAAGAGACCCAGTACTTC. As protein: CASSPGTSDQETQYF.

This clonotype was seen more than once but under ten times. The rearrangement uses TRBV7-9 and TRBJ2-1; 9 bases are shared with TRBD2. The J call may be wrong; the DNA end is better matched by TRBJ2-7. CDR3 size: 17 residues. Germline V gives CDR1 SEHNR, CDR2 FQNEAQ (reference sequence). CDR3 region: CASSLGWTSDSYNEQYF. The CDR3 DNA sequence: TGTGCCAGCAGCTTAGGGTGGACTAGCGATTCCTACAATGAGCAGTACTTC.